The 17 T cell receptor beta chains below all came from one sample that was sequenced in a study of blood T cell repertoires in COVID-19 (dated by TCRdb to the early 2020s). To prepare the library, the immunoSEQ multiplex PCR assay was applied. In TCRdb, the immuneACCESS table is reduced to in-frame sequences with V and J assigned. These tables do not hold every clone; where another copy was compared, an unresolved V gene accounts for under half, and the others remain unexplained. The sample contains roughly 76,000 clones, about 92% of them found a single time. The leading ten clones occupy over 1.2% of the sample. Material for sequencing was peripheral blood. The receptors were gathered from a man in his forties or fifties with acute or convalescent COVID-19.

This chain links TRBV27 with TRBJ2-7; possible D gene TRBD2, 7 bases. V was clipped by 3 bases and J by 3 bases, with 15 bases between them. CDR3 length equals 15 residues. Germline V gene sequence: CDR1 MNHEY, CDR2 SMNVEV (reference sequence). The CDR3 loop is CASSLRGGPGYEQYF. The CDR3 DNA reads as TGTGCCAGCAGTTTGAGGGGGGGTCCCGGCTACGAGCAGTACTTC.

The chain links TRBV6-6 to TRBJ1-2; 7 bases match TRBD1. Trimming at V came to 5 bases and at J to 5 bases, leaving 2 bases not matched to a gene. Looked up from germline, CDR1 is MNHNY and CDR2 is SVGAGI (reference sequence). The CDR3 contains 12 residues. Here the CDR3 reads CASSRQGYGYTF. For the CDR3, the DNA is TGTGCCAGCAGTCGACAGGGTTATGGCTACACCTTC.

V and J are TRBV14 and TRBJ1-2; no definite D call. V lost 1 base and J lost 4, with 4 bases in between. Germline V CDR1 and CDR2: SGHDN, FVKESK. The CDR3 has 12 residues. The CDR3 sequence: CASSQARYGYTF. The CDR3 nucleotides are TGTGCCAGCAGCCAAGCCCGCTATGGCTACACCTTC.

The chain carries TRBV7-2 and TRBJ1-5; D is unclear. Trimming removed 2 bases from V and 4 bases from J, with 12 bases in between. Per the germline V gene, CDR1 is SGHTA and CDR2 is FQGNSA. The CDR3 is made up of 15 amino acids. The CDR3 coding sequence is TGTGCCAGCAGCTTATCGGGAGCTTCAAATCAGCCCCAGCATTTT. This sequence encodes CASSLSGASNQPQHF.

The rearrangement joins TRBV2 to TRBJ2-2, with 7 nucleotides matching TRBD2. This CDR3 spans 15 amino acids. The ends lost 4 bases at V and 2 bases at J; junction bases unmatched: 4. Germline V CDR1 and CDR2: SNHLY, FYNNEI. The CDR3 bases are TGTGCCAGCAGTGGCCCGGGAGGAAACACCGGGGAGCTGTTTTTT. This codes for CASSGPGGNTGELFF. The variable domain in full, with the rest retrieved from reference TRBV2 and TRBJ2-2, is EPEVTQTPSHQVTQMGQEVILRCVPISNHLYFYWYRQILGQKVEFLVSFYNNEISEKSEIFDDQFSVERPDGSNFTLKIRSTKLEDSAMYFCASSGPGGNTGELFFGEGSRLTVL.

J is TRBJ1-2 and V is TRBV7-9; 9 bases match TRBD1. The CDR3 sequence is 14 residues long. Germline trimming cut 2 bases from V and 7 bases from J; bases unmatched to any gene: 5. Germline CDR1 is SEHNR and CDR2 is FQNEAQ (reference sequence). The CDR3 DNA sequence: TGTGCCAGCAGCTTACCGACAGGGGGACGTGGCTACACCTTC. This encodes CASSLPTGGRGYTF.

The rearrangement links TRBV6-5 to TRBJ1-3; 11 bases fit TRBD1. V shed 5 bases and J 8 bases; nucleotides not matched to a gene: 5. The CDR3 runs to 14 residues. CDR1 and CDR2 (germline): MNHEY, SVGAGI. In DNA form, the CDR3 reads TGTGCCAGCAGTCCGGGACAGGGGGGATACACCATATATTTT. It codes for CASSPGQGGYTIYF.

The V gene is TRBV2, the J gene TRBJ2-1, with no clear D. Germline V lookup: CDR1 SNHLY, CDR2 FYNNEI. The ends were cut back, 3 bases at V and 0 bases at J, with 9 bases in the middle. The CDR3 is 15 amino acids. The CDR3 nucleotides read TGTGCCAGCAGTGACACTAAGAGCTCCTACAATGAGCAGTTCTTC. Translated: CASSDTKSSYNEQFF.

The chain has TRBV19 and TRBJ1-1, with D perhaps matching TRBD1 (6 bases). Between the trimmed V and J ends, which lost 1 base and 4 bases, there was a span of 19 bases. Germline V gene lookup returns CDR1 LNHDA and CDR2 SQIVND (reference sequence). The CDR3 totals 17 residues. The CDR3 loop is CASSIGLRGGASTEAFF. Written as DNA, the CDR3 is TGTGCCAGTAGTATAGGCCTTCGGGGGGGCGCGAGCACTGAAGCTTTCTTT.

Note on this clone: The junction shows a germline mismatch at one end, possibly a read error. DNA of the CDR3: TGTGCCAGCAGCTCACCCGGCCAGGAACCCGACCGGTCTTTC. Translation: CASSSPGQEPDRSF. V usage is TRBV11-2 and J usage is TRBJ2-6; no clear D. CDR1 and CDR2 (germline): SGHAT, FQNNGV. This CDR3 comprises 14 residues.

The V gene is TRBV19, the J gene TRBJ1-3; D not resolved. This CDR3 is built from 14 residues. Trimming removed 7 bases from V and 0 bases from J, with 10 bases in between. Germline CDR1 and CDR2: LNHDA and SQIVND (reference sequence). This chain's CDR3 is CASTSGSSGNTIYF. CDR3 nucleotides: TGTGCCAGTACCTCCGGGAGCTCTGGAAACACCATATATTTT.

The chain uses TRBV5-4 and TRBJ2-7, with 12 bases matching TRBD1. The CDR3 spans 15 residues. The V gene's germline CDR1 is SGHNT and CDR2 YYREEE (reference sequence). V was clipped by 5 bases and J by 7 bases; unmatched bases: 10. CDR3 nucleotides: TGTGCCAGCAGATTCCAGGGACAGGGGGCGAAGGAGCAGTACTTC. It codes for CASRFQGQGAKEQYF.

In DNA form, the CDR3 reads TGTGCCAGCAGAGCTGTAGCAGCCAATTCACCCCTCCACTTT. Encoded protein: CASRAVAANSPLHF. This sequence joins TRBV2 and TRBJ1-6; D unclear. Trimming took 6 bases from V and 7 from J, leaving 13 bases between them. The CDR3 covers 14 residues. The germline V gene has CDR1 SNHLY and CDR2 FYNNEI.

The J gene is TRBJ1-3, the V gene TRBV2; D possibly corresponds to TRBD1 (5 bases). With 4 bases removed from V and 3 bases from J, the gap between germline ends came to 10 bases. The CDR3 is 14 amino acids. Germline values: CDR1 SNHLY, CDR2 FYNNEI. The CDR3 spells CASSVGGNGNTIYF. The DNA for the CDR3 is TGTGCCAGCAGTGTGGGGGGTAATGGAAACACCATATATTTT. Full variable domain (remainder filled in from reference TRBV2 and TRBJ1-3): EPEVTQTPSHQVTQMGQEVILRCVPISNHLYFYWYRQILGQKVEFLVSFYNNEISEKSEIFDDQFSVERPDGSNFTLKIRSTKLEDSAMYFCASSVGGNGNTIYFGEGSWLTVV.

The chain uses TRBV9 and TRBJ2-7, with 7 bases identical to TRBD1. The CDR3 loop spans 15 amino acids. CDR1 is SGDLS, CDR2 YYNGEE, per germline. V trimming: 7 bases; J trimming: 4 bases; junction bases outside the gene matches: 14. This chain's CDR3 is CASVPSGEGAYEQYV. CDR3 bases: TGTGCCAGCGTCCCAAGTGGTGAGGGGGCTTACGAGCAGTACGTC.

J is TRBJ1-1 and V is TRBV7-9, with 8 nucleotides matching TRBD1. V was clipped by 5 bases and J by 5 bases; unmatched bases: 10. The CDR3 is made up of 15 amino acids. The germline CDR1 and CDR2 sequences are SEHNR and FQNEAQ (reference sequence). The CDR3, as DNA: TGTGCCAGCAGCAATCAGGGGGCCGGGAAGACTGAAGCTTTCTTT. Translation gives CASSNQGAGKTEAFF.

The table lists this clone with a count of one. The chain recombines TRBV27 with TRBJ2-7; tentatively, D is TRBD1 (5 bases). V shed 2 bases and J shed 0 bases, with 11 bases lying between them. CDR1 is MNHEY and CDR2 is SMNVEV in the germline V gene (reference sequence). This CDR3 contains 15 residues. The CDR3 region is CASSLRWGSSYEQYF. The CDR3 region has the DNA TGTGCCAGCAGTTTAAGATGGGGCAGCTCCTACGAGCAGTACTTC.